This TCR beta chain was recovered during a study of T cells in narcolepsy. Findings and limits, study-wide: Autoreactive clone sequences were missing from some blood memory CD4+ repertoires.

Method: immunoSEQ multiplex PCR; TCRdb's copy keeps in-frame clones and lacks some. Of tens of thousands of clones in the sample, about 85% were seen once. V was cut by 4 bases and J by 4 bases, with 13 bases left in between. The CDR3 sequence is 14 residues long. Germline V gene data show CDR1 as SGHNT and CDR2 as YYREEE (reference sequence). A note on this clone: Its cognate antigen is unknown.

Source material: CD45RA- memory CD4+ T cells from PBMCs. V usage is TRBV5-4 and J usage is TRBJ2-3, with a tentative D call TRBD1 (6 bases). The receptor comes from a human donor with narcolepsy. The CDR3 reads CASSNPQGSDTQYF. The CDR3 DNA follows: TGTGCCAGCAGCAACCCACAGGGTTCAGATACGCAGTATTTT.